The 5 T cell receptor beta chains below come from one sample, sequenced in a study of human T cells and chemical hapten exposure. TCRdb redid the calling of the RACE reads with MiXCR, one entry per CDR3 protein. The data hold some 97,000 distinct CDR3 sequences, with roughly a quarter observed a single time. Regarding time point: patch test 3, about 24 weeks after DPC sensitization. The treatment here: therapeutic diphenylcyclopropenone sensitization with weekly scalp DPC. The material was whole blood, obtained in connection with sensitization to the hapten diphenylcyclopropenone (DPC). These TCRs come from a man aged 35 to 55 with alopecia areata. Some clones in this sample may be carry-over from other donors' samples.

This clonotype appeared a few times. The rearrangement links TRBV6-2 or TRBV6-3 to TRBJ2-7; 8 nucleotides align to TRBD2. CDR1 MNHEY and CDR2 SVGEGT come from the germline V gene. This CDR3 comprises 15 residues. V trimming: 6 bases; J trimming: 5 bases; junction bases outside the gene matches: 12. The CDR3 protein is CASSYHLTSVNEQYF. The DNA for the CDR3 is TGTGCCAGCAGCTATCACCTGACTAGCGTGAACGAGCAGTACTTC.

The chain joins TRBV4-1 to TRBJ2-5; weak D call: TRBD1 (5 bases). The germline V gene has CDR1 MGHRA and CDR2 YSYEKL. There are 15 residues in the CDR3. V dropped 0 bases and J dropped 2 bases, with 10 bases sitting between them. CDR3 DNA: TGCGCCAGCAGCCAAGATAGGGGCTTTCAAGAGACCCAGTACTTC. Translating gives CASSQDRGFQETQYF.

DNA for the CDR3: TGTGCCACCAGCACTAGCGGGATCCCAGATACGCAGTATTTT. Its translation: CATSTSGIPDTQYF. The genes are TRBV15 and TRBJ2-3; 9 bases align to TRBD2. The J segment lost 4 bases and the V segment lost 4 bases, leaving 3 bases of the junction unmatched. Germline V CDR1 and CDR2: LNHNV, YYDKDF (reference sequence). The CDR3 totals 14 residues.

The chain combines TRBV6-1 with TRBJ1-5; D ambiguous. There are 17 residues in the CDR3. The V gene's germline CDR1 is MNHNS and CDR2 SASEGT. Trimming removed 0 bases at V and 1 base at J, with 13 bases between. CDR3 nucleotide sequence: TGTGCCAGCAGTGAAGCGCGGGTCAGGCGGAGCAATCAGCCCCAGCATTTT. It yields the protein CASSEARVRRSNQPQHF.

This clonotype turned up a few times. The CDR3 is CSVDRLADTDTQYF. The DNA for the CDR3 is TGCAGCGTTGACCGACTAGCGGACACAGATACGCAGTATTTT. V gene TRBV29-1 combines with J gene TRBJ2-3; 9 nucleotides line up with TRBD2. V shed 3 bases, J shed 2 bases, and the junction held 3 bases outside the gene matches. The CDR3 is 14 residues long. Germline V gene lookup returns CDR1 SQVTM and CDR2 ANQGSEA.